The text below deals with one TCR beta chain. This CDR3 has 12 amino acids. Germline CDR1 is DFQATT and CDR2 is SNEGSKA (reference sequence). V gave up 5 bases and J gave up 5 bases, with 12 bases separating them. This sample stems from a study of T cells after yellow fever vaccination. TCR cDNA, made by 5'RACE template switching, carried an added universal primer site and UMIs. TCRdb re-analysed the 5' RACE reads in MiXCR, keeping a single row per CDR3 protein. Of 450,000 to 650,000 distinct CDR3 sequences in the sample, roughly 22% were seen once. This sequence joins TRBV20-1 and TRBJ2-5, with a weak D call TRBD2 (6 bases). The source of this sequence is a man in his late teens or twenties who received the YFV17D yellow fever vaccine. The specimen was PBMCs, collected approximately 22 days after the first yellow fever vaccination. The CDR3 DNA sequence: TGCAGTGCTGACCTGGGGAGGGAGACCCAGTACTTC. It is translated as CSADLGRETQYF.